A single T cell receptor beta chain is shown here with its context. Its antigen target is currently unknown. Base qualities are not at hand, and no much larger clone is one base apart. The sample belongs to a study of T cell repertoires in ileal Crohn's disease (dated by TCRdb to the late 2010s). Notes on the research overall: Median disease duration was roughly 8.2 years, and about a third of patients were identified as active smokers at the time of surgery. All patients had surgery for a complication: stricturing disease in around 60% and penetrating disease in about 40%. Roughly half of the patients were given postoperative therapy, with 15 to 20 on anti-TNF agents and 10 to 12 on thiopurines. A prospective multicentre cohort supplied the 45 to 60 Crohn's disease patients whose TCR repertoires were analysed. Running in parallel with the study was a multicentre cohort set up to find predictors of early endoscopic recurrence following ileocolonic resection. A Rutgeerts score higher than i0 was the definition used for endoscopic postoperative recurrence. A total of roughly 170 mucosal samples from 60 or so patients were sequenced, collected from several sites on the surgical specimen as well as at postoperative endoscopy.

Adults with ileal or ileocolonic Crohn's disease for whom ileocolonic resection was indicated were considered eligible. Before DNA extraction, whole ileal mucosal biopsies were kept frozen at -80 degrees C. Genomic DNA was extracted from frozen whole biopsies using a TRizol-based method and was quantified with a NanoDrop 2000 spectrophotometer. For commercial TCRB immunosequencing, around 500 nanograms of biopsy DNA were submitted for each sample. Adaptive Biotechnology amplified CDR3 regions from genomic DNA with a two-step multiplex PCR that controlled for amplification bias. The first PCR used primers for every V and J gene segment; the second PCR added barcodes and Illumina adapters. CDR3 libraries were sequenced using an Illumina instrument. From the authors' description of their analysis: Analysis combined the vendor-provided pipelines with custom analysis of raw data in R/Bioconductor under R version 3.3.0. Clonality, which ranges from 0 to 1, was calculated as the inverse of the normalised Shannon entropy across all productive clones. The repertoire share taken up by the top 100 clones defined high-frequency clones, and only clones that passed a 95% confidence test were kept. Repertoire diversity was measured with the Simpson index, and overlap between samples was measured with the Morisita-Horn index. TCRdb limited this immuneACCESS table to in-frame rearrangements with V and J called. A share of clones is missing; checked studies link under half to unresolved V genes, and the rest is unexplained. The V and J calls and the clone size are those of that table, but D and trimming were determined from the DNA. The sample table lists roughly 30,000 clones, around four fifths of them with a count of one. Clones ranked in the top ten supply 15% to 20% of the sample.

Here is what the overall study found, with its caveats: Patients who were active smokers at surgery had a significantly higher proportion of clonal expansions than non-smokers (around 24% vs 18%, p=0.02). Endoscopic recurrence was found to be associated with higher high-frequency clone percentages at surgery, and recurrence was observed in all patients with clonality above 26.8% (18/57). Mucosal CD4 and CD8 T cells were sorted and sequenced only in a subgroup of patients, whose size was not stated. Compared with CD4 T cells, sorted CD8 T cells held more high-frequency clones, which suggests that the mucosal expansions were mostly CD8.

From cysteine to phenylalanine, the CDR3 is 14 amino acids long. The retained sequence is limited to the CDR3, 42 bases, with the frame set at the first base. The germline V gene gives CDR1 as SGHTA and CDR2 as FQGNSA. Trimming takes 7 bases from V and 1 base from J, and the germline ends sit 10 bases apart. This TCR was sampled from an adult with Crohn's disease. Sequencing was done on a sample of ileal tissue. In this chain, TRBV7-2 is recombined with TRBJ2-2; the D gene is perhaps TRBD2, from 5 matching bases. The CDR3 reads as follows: CASKKRGNTGELFF. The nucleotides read TGTGCCAGCAAGAAACGGGGGAACACCGGGGAGCTGTTTTTT.